This record looks at one T cell receptor (beta chain) sequence and its context. Use of 60 Vbeta and 13 Jbeta primers characterized the PCR. Only in-frame clones appear in the TCRdb table, and some are missing; sequencing was by immunoSEQ multiplex PCR. The table includes around 160,000 clones, 68% detected once. The CDR3 sequence is 16 residues long. Losses at the gene ends were 0 bases for V and 2 bases for J; bases not matched to a gene: 6. Germline V CDR1 and CDR2: MNHNY, SVGAGI (reference sequence). This sample was taken from a study of cytomegalovirus exposure and HLA in healthy donors. This clonotype was obtained from a woman between 18 and 29 years old in good health and CMV-seropositive. The chain employs TRBV6-6 and TRBJ2-5; TRBD2 matches 7 bases. Sequenced sample: PBMCs. The CDR3: CASSYSPSGVQETQYF. In DNA form, the CDR3 reads TGTGCCAGCAGTTACTCGCCTAGCGGAGTTCAAGAGACCCAGTACTTC.